This T cell receptor beta chain was identified in a study of CD8 T cells in Susac syndrome. Sequencing of TCR beta, carried out with a high-throughput approach, was applied to CD8+ and CD4+ T cells from the blood. Multiple sclerosis controls were treatment-naive patients with stable or active relapsing-remitting disease. Negative isolation was applied to CD8+ and CD4+ T cells, and FACS enrichment was applied to TEMRA cells. CDR1 and CDR2 from the germline V gene are DFQATT and SNEGSKA (reference sequence). The CDR3 consists of 13 residues. V dropped 1 base and J dropped 4 bases, with 10 bases sitting between them. RNA, at roughly 0.5 to 1 ug, was reverse transcribed with random hexamers. TCR beta CDR3 was amplified by immunoSEQ covering 54 Vbeta and 13 Jbeta. TCRdb independently ran MiXCR on the immunoSEQ multiplex PCR reads; one entry per CDR3 protein. The sample consists of over 200,000 distinct CDR3 sequences, roughly 94% of them appearing once.

The V gene is TRBV20-1, the J gene TRBJ2-5; a weak D match, TRBD2 (6 bases). Sequencing was done on a sample of CD4+ T cells from PBMCs. The TCR originated in a human donor with multiple sclerosis. The DNA of the CDR3 is TGCAGTGCTAGAGCCCCGGGACTAGAGACCCAGTACTTC. It is translated as CSARAPGLETQYF.